The clone carrying this T cell receptor beta chain was seen ten or more times. Patients counted as stable if ophthalmopathy did not develop within 18 months. Each 10 ml fresh peripheral blood draw supplied the PBMCs. The sample belongs to a study of T cells in Graves' hyperthyroidism and ophthalmopathy. What was amplified from RNA transcripts were TCR beta CDR3 regions. Initially, a first-round RT-PCR of the TCR CDR3 employed the HTBI primer set. TCRdb fed the multiplex PCR reads into MiXCR, producing one record per CDR3 protein. The table has some 560,000 distinct CDR3 sequences, 15% to 17% seen once. Between the trimmed V and J ends, which lost 1 base and 7 bases, there was a span of 17 bases. The CDR3 spans 15 residues. The germline CDR1 and CDR2 sequences are DFQATT and SNEGSKA (reference sequence).

J is TRBJ2-1 and V is TRBV20-1; no reliable D call. The specimen was blood. This TCR was sampled from a woman aged 25-40 years with Graves' hyperthyroidism. The CDR3: CSARARSSTFNEQFF. Written as DNA, the CDR3 is TGCAGTGCTAGAGCTCGTTCCTCGACTTTTAATGAGCAGTTCTTC.